Below, one T cell receptor (beta chain) is given with its context. The CDR3 totals 15 residues. The junction had 12 bases not matched to a gene; V was cut back by 10 bases and J by 5 bases. The V gene's germline CDR1 is ENHRY and CDR2 SYGVKD. This record belongs to a study of blood T cell repertoires in COVID-19. Turning to the study itself: There were acute and convalescent COVID-19 samples, and they came from the United States, Italy and Spain.

Per the study methods: Amplification from reference gene primers served as the basis for estimated nucleated cell counts. Produced via immunoSEQ multiplex PCR; TCRdb's table is partial and in-frame only. The V and J calls and the clone size are those of that table, but D and trimming were determined from the DNA. The sample has 150,000 to 200,000 clones; over 75% are singletons. Participants spanned ages about 18 to 100 years and resided in 20 to 30 US areas. Self-reported history from a screening survey and questionnaire set each donor's cohort. This TCR was sampled from a man in his forties or fifties who had recovered from COVID-19. The rearrangement links TRBV10-3 to TRBJ2-7; 12 bases line up with TRBD1. Sequenced: PBMCs or T cells enriched from blood (not recorded which). CDR3 sequence reads: CATRGSRDRGHEQYF. In DNA form, the CDR3 reads TGTGCCACCCGGGGATCCCGGGACAGGGGGCACGAGCAGTACTTC.